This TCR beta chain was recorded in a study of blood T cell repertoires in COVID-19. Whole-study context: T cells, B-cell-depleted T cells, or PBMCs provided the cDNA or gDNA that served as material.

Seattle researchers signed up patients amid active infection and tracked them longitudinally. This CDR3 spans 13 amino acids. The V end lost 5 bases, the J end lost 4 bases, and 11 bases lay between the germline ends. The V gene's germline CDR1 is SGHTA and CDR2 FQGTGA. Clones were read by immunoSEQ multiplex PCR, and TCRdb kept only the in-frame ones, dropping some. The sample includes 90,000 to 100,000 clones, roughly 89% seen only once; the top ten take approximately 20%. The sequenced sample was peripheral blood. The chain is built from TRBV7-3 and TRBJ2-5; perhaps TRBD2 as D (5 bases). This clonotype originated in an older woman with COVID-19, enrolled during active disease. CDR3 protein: CASSLAGGETQYF. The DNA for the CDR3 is TGTGCCAGCAGCCTGGCGGGTGGAGAGACCCAGTACTTC.